The TCR beta chain described here comes from a study of blood T cell repertoires in COVID-19 (dated by TCRdb to 2018 to 2021). Regarding the complete study: The collaborator samples originated in the United States, Italy and Spain and spanned the acute and convalescent phases of COVID-19. The material from the prospective study consisted of cDNA or gDNA derived from T cells, B-cell-depleted T cells, or PBMCs. Deeply sampled blood TCRbeta repertoires from subjects exposed to, actively infected with, or recovered from COVID-19 were included in the dataset. The repertoires were made available in a free public database intended to serve as a resource for research on the immune response to SARS-CoV-2. Samples were obtained from the ongoing ImmuneRACE study (first 160 participants) and from 1,200 or so subjects provided by 6 global collaborators. HLA class I and class II types, where available, came from metadata supplied by the sample provider rather than from assay-based typing. Sample metadata almost always included a de-identified subject ID, COVID-19 status, age in years and sex.

Summary of the overall study and its limitations: The quantity of clinical and demographic metadata differed by source and by participant and was supplied without curation.

As to this clone: What antigen it recognizes has not been identified. Base qualities were left out, and no much larger clone turns up one base away.

Taken from the germline V gene, the CDR1 and CDR2 loops are SGHTA and FQGNSA. From the cysteine through the phenylalanine, the CDR3 covers 16 amino acids. Just CDR3 DNA is preserved here, 48 bases in frame from base 1. Germline trimming: 1 base from V, 9 bases from J; junction bases outside gene matches: 12. Participants in the prospective study were enrolled through a virtual design, were aged roughly 18 to 100 years, and lived in under 25 United States geographic areas. To assign participants to cohorts, the prospective study relied on clinical history that participants themselves reported in a screening survey and a study questionnaire. Exposed participants had been in contact with someone with a PCR-confirmed or clinician-diagnosed COVID-19 case within 2 weeks of study entry. In the prospective study, whole blood, serum and a nasopharyngeal or oropharyngeal swab were collected from each participant by mobile phlebotomists. Over a roughly two-month period, participants in the prospective study had the option of providing additional blood draws and questionnaires. Before DNA extraction, blood samples from the prospective study were shipped at room temperature or frozen.

TCRbeta CDR3 regions were amplified from genomic DNA by means of the immunoSEQ Assay, a bias-controlled multiplex PCR. Per the original workflow: The number of nucleated cells in each sample was estimated by amplification of reference gene primers within the assay. To quantify the absolute abundance of each unique TCRbeta CDR3 rearrangement, sequence reads were collapsed and filtered. For each sample, productive Simpson clonality was calculated by taking the square root of Simpson's diversity index across productive rearrangements. Sourced from immuneACCESS, this table was stored by TCRdb with only in-frame sequences that have V and J called. A share of the clones is absent; for the studies checked, an unresolved V gene accounts for under half, and the remainder has no known explanation. V and J calls and clone size are as listed in that table; D and trimming were resolved from the DNA. The sample includes 150,000 or so clones, with over 80% observed a single time. Clones ranked in the top ten supply roughly 4.9% of the sample.

The origin of this receptor is a man between 65 and 85 years old who had been exposed to COVID-19. Specimen: PBMCs or T cells enriched from blood (not recorded which). The chain was built from TRBV7-2 and TRBJ1-1, with 9 junctional bases fitting TRBD1. The CDR3 has the sequence CASSLGTGAPRSKAFF. The DNA reads as follows: TGTGCCAGCAGCTTAGGGACAGGGGCCCCACGTTCCAAAGCTTTCTTT.